The entry below gives a single T cell receptor (beta chain) sequence along with its context. Its specificity is unknown. This entry comes from a study of shared clonotypes between healthy human individuals. Findings of the study overall: The genetic and exposure-history diversity represented was limited by few donors.

The germline V gene has CDR1 MNHNS and CDR2 SASEGT. The V and J ends lost 3 bases and 9 bases, in that order; junction bases with no gene match: 11. This CDR3 comprises 15 residues. The repertoire was sequenced with immunoSEQ multiplex PCR; TCRdb's copy has only in-frame clones and lacks some. The table records around 1.1 million clones, approximately 80% of them present only once. Donors included only healthy HIV-negative adults lacking recent acute infections or vaccinations. The genes are TRBV6-1 and TRBJ2-1; 7 bases match TRBD2. Sequencing input: memory CD4+ T cells from PBMCs. Subset: CD45RA-negative fraction. The sequence derives from a man aged 18-30 years in good health. Some clones in this sample may be carry-over from other donors' samples. CDR3 in DNA: TGTGCCAGCAGTGACCCGCGGACTAGAAACCCTGAGCAGTTCTTC. Translating it yields CASSDPRTRNPEQFF.